This entry lists 14 T cell receptor beta chains sequenced from one sample in a study of regulatory T cells in long-lasting Graves disease. Building the TCR beta libraries relied on iRepertoire HTBI primers, and CDR3 regions underwent Arm-PCR. One entry per CDR3 protein results from TCRdb running MiXCR on the multiplex PCR reads. The table has 390,000 or so distinct CDR3 sequences, approximately 10% seen once. The time point: newly diagnosed GD, antithyroid drugs for less than 3 months. Preparation of the TCR library used RNA extracted from PBMCs. These data were likewise used in another study, on T cells in Graves' hyperthyroidism and ophthalmopathy.

Here the sequenced sample was peripheral blood mononuclear cells (PBMCs), taken at new diagnosis, from a patient treated with antithyroid drugs. The receptors come from a woman between 18 and 30 years old with Graves disease.

The rearrangement joins TRBV7-9 to TRBJ1-5; 8 bases are a match to TRBD1. The germline CDR1 and CDR2 sequences are SEHNR and FQNEAQ (reference sequence). The V and J ends lost 4 bases and 9 bases, in that order; junction bases with no gene match: 5. This CDR3 has 13 residues. The CDR3 DNA sequence: TGTGCCAGCAGCTACGGACAGGGCCGGCCCCAGCATTTT. The encoded protein is CASSYGQGRPQHF.

This clonotype was seen repeatedly, ten times or more. The chain carries TRBV24-1 and TRBJ1-2, with 8 bases matching TRBD1. Unmatched junction bases numbered 4, after V lost 2 bases and J lost 3 bases. CDR1 is KGHDR and CDR2 is SFDVKD in the germline V gene. CDR3 length equals 15 residues. CDR3 in amino acids: CATSDSDRVDYGYTF. The CDR3 region has the DNA TGTGCCACCAGTGATTCGGACAGGGTCGACTATGGCTACACCTTC.

In this sample, this clonotype turned up many times. The chain's CDR3 is CASSSTRGGQPQHF. The CDR3 DNA sequence: TGCGCCAGCAGCTCGACCCGTGGGGGTCAGCCCCAGCATTTT. The V and J genes are TRBV5-1 and TRBJ1-5; possible D gene TRBD1, 5 bases. The CDR3 covers 14 residues. Trimming took 3 bases from V and 6 from J, leaving 13 bases between them. Per germline, CDR1 SGHRS and CDR2 YFSETQ.

This clonotype was observed many times. This chain connects TRBV20-1 to TRBJ1-2; TRBD1 is a possible D gene (5 bases). The ends were cut back, 6 bases at V and 2 bases at J, with 13 bases in the middle. This CDR3 has 13 residues. Germline V gives CDR1 DFQATT, CDR2 SNEGSKA (reference sequence). CDR3 nucleotides: TGCAGTGCCAGCAGGGCAAACAACTATGGCTACACCTTC. This gives the protein CSASRANNYGYTF.

The chain carries TRBV12-3 or TRBV12-4 and TRBJ2-5; D not resolved. The J call may be wrong; the DNA end is better matched by TRBJ2-1. This CDR3 has 15 amino acids. The CDR3 sequence: CASSFVPPKGNEQFF. CDR3 nucleotides: TGTGCCAGCAGTTTTGTACCCCCGAAGGGAAATGAGCAGTTCTTC.

This clonotype was detected many times. The J gene is TRBJ1-1, the V gene TRBV7-3; no reliable D call. Per the germline V gene, CDR1 is SGHTA and CDR2 is FQGTGA. Trimming stripped 5 bases from V and 3 bases from J, with 13 bases between. CDR3 length: 14 residues. The CDR3 protein is CASSHSPRDTEAFF. For the CDR3, the DNA is TGTGCCAGCAGCCATAGTCCCCGCGACACTGAAGCTTTCTTT.

This clonotype was seen ten or more times. This rearrangement joins TRBV4-3 to TRBJ2-7; 10 bases align to TRBD1. CDR3 length: 18 residues. Germline trimming cut 3 bases from V and 3 bases from J; bases unmatched to any gene: 14. Per germline, CDR1 LGHNA and CDR2 YSLEER. The DNA of the CDR3 is TGCGCCAGCAGCCAGACTAGTGACCGGGACAGGGGAAACTACGAGCAGTACGTC. This translates into CASSQTSDRDRGNYEQYV.

The table lists this clonotype with many counts. V is TRBV6-1 and J is TRBJ2-5; no clear D. Germline values: CDR1 MNHNS, CDR2 SASEGT. V lost 9 bases and J lost 2, with 10 bases in between. The CDR3 spans 12 residues. CDR3 amino acids: CASRAVQETQYF. The CDR3 nucleotides are TGTGCCAGTCGTGCGGTTCAAGAGACCCAGTACTTC.

This clonotype was counted between two and nine times. A read error is the likely source, as a far larger clone sits one nucleotide away. The J gene is TRBJ2-2, the V gene TRBV6-2 or TRBV6-3; D may correspond to TRBD1 or TRBD2 (6 bases each). Trimming took 6 bases from V and 3 from J, leaving 14 bases between them. Germline V gene sequence: CDR1 MNHEY, CDR2 SVGEGT. The CDR3 contains 15 residues. The CDR3 loop is CASSIWGADTGELFF. The CDR3, as DNA: TGTGCCAGCAGCATTTGGGGGGCGGACACCGGGGAGCTGTTTTTT.

This clonotype occurred many times. The CDR3 bases are TGTGCCAGCAGCCCCTTGGGTCTGTTTTTT. Translation: CASSPLGLFF. The J gene is TRBJ2-2, the V gene TRBV7-9; D uncertain. V was shortened by 5 bases and J by 14 bases, with 9 bases between the two germline ends. Germline V gene data show CDR1 as SEHNR and CDR2 as FQNEAQ (reference sequence). CDR3 length: 10 amino acids.

This clonotype was seen ten or more times. CDR3 loop: CASSSHWASGSYEQYF. The CDR3 coding sequence is TGTGCCAGCAGTTCGCATTGGGCTAGCGGGTCTTACGAGCAGTACTTC. This sequence joins TRBV28 and TRBJ2-7, with TRBD2 matching 8 bases. Germline V gene lookup returns CDR1 MDHEN and CDR2 SYDVKM. V dropped 4 bases and J dropped 4; count of bases not matched to a gene: 12. The CDR3 covers 16 residues.

This chain links TRBV7-2 with TRBJ2-1; 14 bases line up with TRBD2. In germline, CDR1 is SGHTA, CDR2 FQGNSA. This CDR3 is built from 15 residues. With V trimmed by 3 bases and J by 6 bases, 1 base remained unmatched. DNA for the CDR3: TGTGCCAGCAGCTTCGGGACTAGCGGGAGCAATGAGCAGTTCTTC. Translation: CASSFGTSGSNEQFF.

The sample holds many counts of this clonotype. The chain links TRBV19 to TRBJ2-1; D gene uncertain. Germline CDR1 and CDR2: LNHDA and SQIVND (reference sequence). CDR3 length equals 15 residues. V gave up 4 bases and J gave up 5 bases, with 15 bases separating them. The CDR3 nucleotides are TGTGCCAGTAGTACCCACGCCCGCCTTAACAATGAGCAGTTCTTC. This codes for CASSTHARLNNEQFF. The variable domain in full, with the rest retrieved from reference TRBV19 and TRBJ2-1, is DGGITQSPKYLFRKEGQNVTLSCEQNLNHDAMYWYRQDPGQGLRLIYYSQIVNDFQKGDIAEGYSVSREKKESFPLTVTSAQKNPTAFYLCASSTHARLNNEQFFGPGTRLTVL.

Many counts were recorded for this clonotype. V usage is TRBV7-2 and J usage is TRBJ2-3; 7 positions agree with TRBD2. V gave up 1 base and J gave up 2 bases; unmatched junction bases: 6. Per germline, CDR1 SGHTA and CDR2 FQGNSA. The CDR3 extends over 16 amino acids. CDR3 sequence reads: CASSLGPAGTTDTQYF. The CDR3 DNA reads TGTGCCAGCAGCTTAGGGCCAGCGGGGACCACAGATACGCAGTATTTT.